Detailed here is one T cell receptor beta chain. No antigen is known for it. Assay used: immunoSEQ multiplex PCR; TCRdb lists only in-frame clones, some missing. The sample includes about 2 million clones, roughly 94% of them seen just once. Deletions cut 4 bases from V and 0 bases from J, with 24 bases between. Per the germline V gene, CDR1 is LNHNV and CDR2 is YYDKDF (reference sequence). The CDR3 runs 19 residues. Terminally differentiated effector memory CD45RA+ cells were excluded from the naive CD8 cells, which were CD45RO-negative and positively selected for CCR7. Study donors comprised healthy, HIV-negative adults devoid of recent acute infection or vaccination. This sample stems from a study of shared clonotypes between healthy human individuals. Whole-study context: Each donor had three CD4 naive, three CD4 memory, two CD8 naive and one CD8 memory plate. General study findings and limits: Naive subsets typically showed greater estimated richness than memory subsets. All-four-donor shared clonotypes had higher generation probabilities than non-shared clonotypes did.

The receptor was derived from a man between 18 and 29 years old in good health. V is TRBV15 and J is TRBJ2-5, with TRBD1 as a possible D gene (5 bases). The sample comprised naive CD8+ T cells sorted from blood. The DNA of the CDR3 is TGTGCCACCAGCACCCTTCCGGGCAGGGCCTCTCCCCACCAAGAGACCCAGTACTTC. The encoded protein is CATSTLPGRASPHQETQYF. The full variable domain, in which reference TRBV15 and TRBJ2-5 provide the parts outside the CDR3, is DAMVIQNPRYQVTQFGKPVTLSCSQTLNHNVMYWYQQKSSQAPKLLFHYYDKDFNNEADTPDNFQSRRPNTSFCFLDIRSPGLGDTAMYLCATSTLPGRASPHQETQYFGPGTRLLVL.